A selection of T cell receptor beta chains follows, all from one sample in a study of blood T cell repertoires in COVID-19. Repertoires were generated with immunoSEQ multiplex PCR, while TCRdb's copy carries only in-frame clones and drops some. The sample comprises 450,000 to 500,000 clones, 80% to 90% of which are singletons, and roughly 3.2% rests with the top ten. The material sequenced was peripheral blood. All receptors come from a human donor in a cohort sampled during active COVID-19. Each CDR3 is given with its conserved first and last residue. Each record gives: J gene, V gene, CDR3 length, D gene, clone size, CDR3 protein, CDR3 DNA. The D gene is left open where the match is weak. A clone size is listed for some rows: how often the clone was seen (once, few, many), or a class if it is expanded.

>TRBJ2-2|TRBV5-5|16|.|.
CASSLLLVESTGELFF
TGTGCCAGCAGCTTATTACTAGTTGAATCCACCGGGGAGCTGTTTTTT
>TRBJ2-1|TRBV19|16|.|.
CASSPPGLRSYNEQFF
TGTGCCAGTAGTCCACCGGGACTTCGCTCCTACAATGAGCAGTTCTTC
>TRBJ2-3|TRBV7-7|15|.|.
CASSLGGESTDTQYF
TGTGCTAGCAGCTTAGGCGGGGAGAGCACAGATACGCAGTATTTT
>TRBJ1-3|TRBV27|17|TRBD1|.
CASSMSGTGATGNTIYF
TGTGCCAGCAGTATGAGTGGGACAGGGGCTACAGGAAACACCATATATTTT
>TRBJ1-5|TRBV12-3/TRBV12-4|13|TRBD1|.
CASSLTGAQPQHF
TGTGCCAGCAGTTTGACAGGGGCCCAGCCCCAGCATTTT
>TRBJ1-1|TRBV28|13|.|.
CASSLKRWGEAFF
TGTGCCAGCAGTTTAAAGCGGTGGGGTGAAGCTTTCTTT
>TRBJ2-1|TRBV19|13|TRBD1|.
CASSDRGADEQFF
TGTGCCAGTAGTGACAGGGGGGCGGATGAGCAGTTCTTC
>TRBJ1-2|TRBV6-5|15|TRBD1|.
CASSPTGGLNYGYTF
TGTGCCAGCAGTCCCACAGGGGGCCTGAACTATGGCTACACCTTC
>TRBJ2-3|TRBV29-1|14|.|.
CSVGWGGRTDTQYF
TGCAGCGTTGGATGGGGGGGCCGGACAGATACGCAGTATTTT
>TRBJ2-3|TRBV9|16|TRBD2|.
CASSVLLAGGPDTQYF
TGTGCCAGCAGCGTACTCTTGGCGGGAGGGCCAGATACGCAGTATTTT
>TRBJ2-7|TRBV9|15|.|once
CASSPLGSGSYEQYF
TGTGCCAGCAGCCCTTTGGGCAGCGGGTCCTACGAGCAGTACTTC
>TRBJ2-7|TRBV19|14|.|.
CASSPRTYTYEQYF
TGTGCCAGTAGTCCAAGGACTTACACCTACGAGCAGTACTTC
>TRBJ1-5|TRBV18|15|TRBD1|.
CASSPTGQRNQPQHF
TGTGCCAGCTCACCGACGGGACAGCGAAATCAGCCCCAGCATTTT
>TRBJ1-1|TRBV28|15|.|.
CASSSPDVGDTEAFF
TGTGCCAGCAGTTCACCCGATGTCGGGGACACTGAAGCTTTCTTT
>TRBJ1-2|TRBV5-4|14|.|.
CASSPGQINYGYTF
TGTGCCAGCAGCCCCGGACAGATTAACTATGGCTACACCTTC
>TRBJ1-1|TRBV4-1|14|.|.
CASSPGRVNTEAFF
TGCGCCAGCAGCCCCGGCAGGGTGAACACTGAAGCTTTCTTT
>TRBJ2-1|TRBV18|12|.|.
CASSANRESTFF
TGTGCCAGCTCAGCAAACAGGGAGTCAACGTTCTTC
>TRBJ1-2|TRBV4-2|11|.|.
CVDRGGGGYTF
TGTGTCGATCGAGGGGGGGGTGGCTACACCTTC
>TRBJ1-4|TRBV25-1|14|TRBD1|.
CASSEGTGYEKLFF
TGTGCCAGCAGTGAAGGGACAGGATACGAAAAACTGTTTTTT
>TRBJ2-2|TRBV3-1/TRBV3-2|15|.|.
CASSQELQGTGELFF
TGTGCCAGCAGCCAAGAATTACAGGGCACCGGGGAGCTGTTTTTT
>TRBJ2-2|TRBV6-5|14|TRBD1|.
CASSYLRGTGELFF
TGTGCCAGCAGTTACCTCAGGGGGACCGGGGAGCTGTTTTTT
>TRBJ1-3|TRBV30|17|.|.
CAWTGHYDLSSGNTIYF
TGTGCCTGGACTGGACATTATGACTTGAGCTCTGGAAACACCATATATTTT
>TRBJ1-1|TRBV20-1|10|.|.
CSAGDTEAFF
TGCAGTGCAGGGGACACTGAAGCTTTCTTT